Listed below are T cell receptor beta chains from one sample, sequenced in a study of shared clonotypes between healthy human individuals. Sequenced by immunoSEQ multiplex PCR; TCRdb stores in-frame clones only, minus some. The table includes about 1 million clones, 65% to 75% detected once. The sequenced sample consisted of memory CD4+ T cells sorted from blood. The receptors were gathered from a man between 18 and 29 years old in good health. CDR3s include the opening cysteine and the closing phenylalanine or tryptophan. Each record gives: J gene, V gene, D gene, clone size, CDR3 protein, CDR3 DNA. A D gene is named only where the DNA matches it firmly. Some rows mark clone size as missing; the rest say once, few, many or name a class of expanded clone.

J gene: TRBJ1-5
V gene: TRBV19
D gene: TRBD1
clone size: -
CDR3 protein: CASSSRPGGGEAGQPQHF
CDR3 DNA: TGTGCCAGTAGTAGTCGGCCAGGGGGAGGAGAAGCTGGTCAGCCCCAGCATTTT

J gene: TRBJ2-7
V gene: TRBV27
D gene: -
clone size: -
CDR3 protein: CASSFRNRESKQYF
CDR3 DNA: TGTGCCAGCAGTTTTAGAAACAGGGAAAGCAAGCAGTACTTC

J gene: TRBJ2-3
V gene: TRBV7-2
D gene: -
clone size: -
CDR3 protein: CASSLDSSTQYF
CDR3 DNA: TGTGCCAGCAGCTTAGATTCCAGTACGCAGTATTTT

J gene: TRBJ2-1
V gene: TRBV5-1
D gene: -
clone size: once
CDR3 protein: CASSPEQGRGYNEQFF
CDR3 DNA: TGCGCCAGCAGCCCCGAACAGGGACGGGGCTACAATGAGCAGTTCTTC

J gene: TRBJ2-1
V gene: TRBV6-1
D gene: -
clone size: -
CDR3 protein: CASRTSGSYNEQFF
CDR3 DNA: TGTGCCAGCAGAACTTCTGGCTCCTACAATGAGCAGTTCTTC

J gene: TRBJ2-1
V gene: TRBV5-1
D gene: TRBD2
clone size: -
CDR3 protein: CASTGTSGTYNEQFF
CDR3 DNA: TGCGCCAGCACCGGGACTAGCGGGACCTACAATGAGCAGTTCTTC

J gene: TRBJ1-4
V gene: TRBV5-1
D gene: TRBD1
clone size: few
CDR3 protein: CASSPQGKANEKLFF
CDR3 DNA: TGCGCCAGCAGCCCACAGGGGAAGGCTAATGAAAAACTGTTTTTT

J gene: TRBJ1-3
V gene: TRBV28
D gene: -
clone size: -
CDR3 protein: CASSLINSGNTIYF
CDR3 DNA: TGTGCCAGCAGTTTAATTAACTCTGGAAACACCATATATTTT

J gene: TRBJ2-7
V gene: TRBV7-2
D gene: -
clone size: few
CDR3 protein: CASSLRQGSAYEQYF
CDR3 DNA: TGTGCCAGCAGCTTAAGGCAGGGTTCCGCTTACGAGCAGTACTTC

J gene: TRBJ2-1
V gene: TRBV19
D gene: -
clone size: -
CDR3 protein: CASSGQRYNEQFF
CDR3 DNA: TGTGCCAGTAGTGGACAGAGATACAATGAGCAGTTCTTC

J gene: TRBJ2-3
V gene: TRBV7-8
D gene: TRBD2
clone size: -
CDR3 protein: CASSSSGGSTDTQYF
CDR3 DNA: TGTGCCAGCAGCAGTAGCGGGGGGAGCACAGATACGCAGTATTTT